The 26 T cell receptor beta chains presented below share a single source sample, sequenced in a study of blood T cell repertoires in COVID-19. Generated by immunoSEQ multiplex PCR, the TCRdb table keeps only in-frame clones and is missing some. This sample has some 310,000 clones, with more than 75% found just once. The sequenced material came from peripheral blood. Receptor source: a man aged 50-59 years with active or convalescent COVID-19.

This clone was detected only once. The V and J genes are TRBV11-2 and TRBJ2-7; unclear D gene. Germline lookup yields CDR1 SGHAT and CDR2 FQNNGV. The CDR3 covers 13 residues. The V end lost 5 bases, the J end lost 0 bases, and 8 bases lay between the germline ends. CDR3 sequence (DNA): TGTGCCAGCAGCCCTCCAGGCTCCTACGAGCAGTACTTC. Protein product: CASSPPGSYEQYF. The variable domain in full, completed from reference TRBV11-2 and TRBJ2-7, reads EAGVAQSPRYKIIEKRQSVAFWCNPISGHATLYWYQQILGQGPKLLIQFQNNGVVDDSQLPKDRFSAERLKGVDSTLKIQPAKLEDSAVYLCASSPPGSYEQYFGPGTRLTVT.

This rearrangement joins TRBV10-3 to TRBJ1-2; 8 positions agree with TRBD1. CDR1 is ENHRY, CDR2 SYGVKD, per germline. V shed 10 bases, J shed 5 bases, and the junction held 15 bases outside the gene matches. The CDR3 spans 15 residues. The CDR3, as DNA: TGTGCCACCTCACTCGGGACAGGCGTTCAATATGGCTACACCTTC. It codes for CATSLGTGVQYGYTF.

CDR3 amino acids: CASSPGGDSNQPQHF. Written as DNA, the CDR3 is TGTGCCAGCTCACCAGGCGGGGATAGCAATCAGCCCCAGCATTTT. V is TRBV18 and J is TRBJ1-5; no clear D. This CDR3 is 15 amino acids long. Germline V gives CDR1 KGHSH, CDR2 LQKENI. V dropped 2 bases and J dropped 0 bases, with 8 bases sitting between them.

This sequence joins TRBV5-1 and TRBJ2-7; TRBD1 matches 7 bases. From germline, CDR1 is SGHRS and CDR2 YFSETQ. The CDR3 has 15 residues. Trimming at V came to 0 bases and at J to 3 bases, leaving 6 bases not matched to a gene. The CDR3 region has the DNA TGCGCCAGCAGCTTGGAAGGGACAGCCTTCTACGAGCAGTACTTC. It specifies CASSLEGTAFYEQYF.

The chain joins TRBV9 to TRBJ2-1, with TRBD2 matching over 14 bases. The V and J ends lost 4 bases and 6 bases, in that order; junction bases with no gene match: 3. There are 15 residues in the CDR3. Germline V gene lookup returns CDR1 SGDLS and CDR2 YYNGEE. The CDR3 DNA sequence: TGTGCCAGCAGCCCGGGACTAGCGGGGGCCAATGAGCAGTTCTTC. Protein sequence: CASSPGLAGANEQFF.

This chain joins TRBV6-2 or TRBV6-3 and TRBJ1-1; D may be TRBD1 (5 bases). This CDR3 region has 13 residues. Per the germline V gene, CDR1 is MNHEY and CDR2 is SVGEGT. Trimming removed 6 bases at V and 2 bases at J, with 10 bases between. CDR3 protein: CASSSGPNTEAFF. The DNA for the CDR3 is TGTGCCAGCAGCTCAGGGCCTAACACTGAAGCTTTCTTT.

The J gene is TRBJ1-5, the V gene TRBV10-3; D call uncertain. Germline V CDR1 and CDR2: ENHRY, SYGVKD. V lost 2 bases and J lost 7, with 12 bases in between. The CDR3 sequence is 14 residues long. The CDR3: CAISERKAVQPQHF. CDR3 nucleotide sequence: TGTGCCATCAGTGAGAGAAAGGCGGTGCAGCCCCAGCATTTT.

This clone was detected only a few times. The chain combines TRBV24-1 with TRBJ2-3; 13 positions match TRBD2. CDR3 length equals 16 residues. Germline trimming cut 2 bases from V and 4 bases from J; bases unmatched to any gene: 2. Germline values: CDR1 KGHDR, CDR2 SFDVKD. The CDR3 nucleotides are TGTGCCACCAGTGATTGGACTAGCGGGAGTCCAGATACGCAGTATTTT. Translating gives CATSDWTSGSPDTQYF.

The rearrangement joins TRBV5-5 to TRBJ2-2; 9 bases match TRBD1. There are 15 residues in the CDR3. The V gene end was trimmed by 0 bases and the J gene end by 7 bases; junction bases not matched to a gene: 4. Germline values: CDR1 SGHKS, CDR2 YYEKEE (reference sequence). As DNA, the CDR3 is TGTGCCAGCAGCTTGGAGGGGACAGGGTACGGGGAGCTGTTTTTT. Amino acid sequence: CASSLEGTGYGELFF. Combining the CDR3 with reference TRBV5-5 and TRBJ2-2 gives the whole variable domain DAGVTQSPTHLIKTRGQQVTLRCSPISGHKSVSWYQQVLGQGPQFIFQYYEKEERGRGNFPDRFSARQFPNYSSELNVNALLLGDSALYLCASSLEGTGYGELFFGEGSRLTVL.

As to this clone: Additional DNA sequences in this sample encode the identical CDR3. This chain connects TRBV7-9 to TRBJ1-1; 7 bases are a match to TRBD1. CDR1 is SEHNR and CDR2 is FQNEAQ in the germline V gene (reference sequence). This CDR3 contains 12 residues. Trimming took 3 bases from V and 8 from J; bases not matched to a gene: 3. The CDR3 reads CASSLEDREAFF. The CDR3 DNA is TGTGCCAGCAGCTTGGAGGACAGGGAAGCTTTCTTT.

The chain uses TRBV9 and TRBJ2-2, with TRBD2 matching 13 bases. The CDR3 has 18 amino acids. Germline-derived CDR1 and CDR2 are SGDLS and YYNGEE. J was trimmed by 2 bases and V by 4 bases; bases with no gene match: 8. The CDR3 DNA is TGTGCCAGCAGCCTCGGGACTAGCGGGGAAGAAAACACCGGGGAGCTGTTTTTT. Its translation: CASSLGTSGEENTGELFF.

The chain's CDR3 is CASSTTVTGELFF. In DNA form, the CDR3 reads TGTGCCAGCAGCACGACAGTCACCGGGGAGCTGTTTTTT. The chain has TRBV5-6 and TRBJ2-2; a weak D match, TRBD1 (5 bases). The germline gives CDR1 SGHDT, CDR2 YYEEEE. Trimming took off 4 bases at V and 4 bases at J, with 8 bases between the two ends. This CDR3 has 13 residues.

This chain joins TRBV7-3 and TRBJ2-3, with D possibly TRBD2 on 5 matching bases. The CDR3 sequence is 13 residues long. Per germline, CDR1 SGHTA and CDR2 FQGTGA. The ends were cut back, 3 bases at V and 13 bases at J, with 17 bases in the middle. The CDR3 nucleotides read TGTGCCAGCAGCTTCACGGGGTCATACTCGAAGTATTTT. It encodes CASSFTGSYSKYF. Using reference TRBV7-3 and TRBJ2-3 for the parts outside the CDR3, the full variable domain is GAGVSQTPSNKVTEKGKYVELRCDPISGHTALYWYRQSLGQGPEFLIYFQGTGAADDSGLPNDRFFAVRPEGSVSTLKIQRTERGDSAVYLCASSFTGSYSKYFGPGTRLTVL.

The chain carries TRBV27 and TRBJ1-2, with D possibly being TRBD1 (5 bases). This CDR3 contains 19 residues. Deletions cut 4 bases from V and 1 base from J, with 25 bases between. CDR1 is MNHEY and CDR2 is SMNVEV in the germline V gene (reference sequence). The CDR3 DNA follows: TGTGCCAGCAGTTCCCCTAGCGGGCAGGGAGCTAATATTAACTATGGCTACACCTTC. Translation gives CASSSPSGQGANINYGYTF.

This chain uses TRBV28 with TRBJ1-4, with D uncertain. The CDR3 totals 13 residues. Trimming removed 6 bases at V and 3 bases at J, with 8 bases between. CDR1 MDHEN and CDR2 SYDVKM come from the germline V gene. Here the CDR3 DNA reads TGTGCCAGCAGCCCTATATCTAATGAAAAACTGTTTTTT. Translation gives CASSPISNEKLFF.

CDR3 residues: CAWSQDSNTGELFF. The CDR3 DNA reads TGTGCCTGGAGCCAGGACTCGAACACCGGGGAGCTGTTTTTT. The chain carries TRBV30 and TRBJ2-2; D may be TRBD2 (5 bases). This CDR3 region has 14 residues. V was trimmed by 3 bases and J by 0 bases, leaving 8 bases between them. Germline CDR1 and CDR2: GTSNPN and SVGIG (reference sequence).

This chain links TRBV9 with TRBJ1-6, with TRBD1 matching 8 bases. The CDR3 has 14 amino acids. The V gene's germline CDR1 is SGDLS and CDR2 YYNGEE. V lost 4 bases and J lost 8; bases outside the gene matches: 5. The CDR3 bases are TGTGCCAGCAGCCAACAGGGGGGGTATTCACCCCTCCACTTT. This sequence encodes CASSQQGGYSPLHF. The full variable domain, completed using reference TRBV9 and TRBJ1-6, is DSGVTQTPKHLITATGQRVTLRCSPRSGDLSVYWYQQSLDQGLQFLIQYYNGEERAKGNILERFSAQQFPDLHSELNLSSLELGDSALYFCASSQQGGYSPLHFGNGTRLTVT.

This clone has just one count. The V gene is TRBV6-4, the J gene TRBJ2-1, with 10 bases aligning to TRBD2. CDR3 length: 15 residues. Germline V gene lookup returns CDR1 MRHNA and CDR2 SNTAGT. The V segment lost 5 bases and the J segment 2 bases; nucleotides outside the gene matches: 3. In DNA, the CDR3 is TGTGCCAGCAGTTGGCTAGCGGGGGCCTACAATGAGCAGTTCTTC. It encodes CASSWLAGAYNEQFF.

This chain connects TRBV11-2 to TRBJ1-2, with D possibly matching TRBD1 (5 bases). The CDR3 totals 14 residues. V dropped 3 bases and J dropped 4 bases, with 12 bases sitting between them. The germline V gene encodes CDR1 SGHAT and CDR2 FQNNGV. In DNA, the CDR3 is TGTGCCAGCAGCTTGGCGACAGAAAGCTATGGCTACACCTTC. This gives the protein CASSLATESYGYTF. The entire variable domain, with the rest obtained from reference TRBV11-2 and TRBJ1-2, is as follows: EAGVAQSPRYKIIEKRQSVAFWCNPISGHATLYWYQQILGQGPKLLIQFQNNGVVDDSQLPKDRFSAERLKGVDSTLKIQPAKLEDSAVYLCASSLATESYGYTFGSGTRLTVV.

This chain joins TRBV5-1 and TRBJ1-3; maybe TRBD1 (5 bases). Trimming removed 0 bases from V and 0 bases from J, with 13 bases in between. Germline V gene sequence: CDR1 SGHRS, CDR2 YFSETQ. The CDR3 totals 17 residues. This CDR3 is CASSLGPEGASGNTIYF. The CDR3 bases are TGCGCCAGCAGCTTGGGTCCCGAAGGGGCCTCTGGAAACACCATATATTTT.

This chain links TRBV11-2 with TRBJ1-3, with D possibly being TRBD1 (5 bases). The germline V gene has CDR1 SGHAT and CDR2 FQNNGV. Trimming shortened V by 3 bases and J by 10 bases, and 7 bases separated the two germline ends. The CDR3 runs 11 residues. The CDR3 region is CASSLEGTIYF. CDR3 sequence (DNA): TGTGCCAGCAGCTTGGAGGGGACCATATATTTT.

This chain links TRBV7-2 with TRBJ1-4; a possible D gene is TRBD1 (6 bases). Trimming cost V 5 bases and J 8 bases, with 12 bases left between them. Per germline, CDR1 SGHTA and CDR2 FQGNSA. CDR3 length: 13 amino acids. The CDR3 DNA follows: TGTGCCAGCAGCCCAGGGGTTCGAGAAAAACTGTTTTTT. It specifies CASSPGVREKLFF.

The table lists this clone with a count of one. The rearrangement links TRBV7-2 to TRBJ2-1, with 10 bases that match TRBD2. Germline trimming cut 1 base from V and 7 bases from J; bases unmatched to any gene: 7. The CDR3 has 16 residues. Germline-derived CDR1 and CDR2 are SGHTA and FQGNSA. The CDR3 DNA follows: TGTGCCAGCAGCTTAGGAGCGACTAGCGGGCGGAATGAGCAGTTCTTC. Translated, it gives CASSLGATSGRNEQFF.

The rearrangement joins TRBV19 to TRBJ2-4; the match to TRBD1 covers 9 bases. The germline V gene encodes CDR1 LNHDA and CDR2 SQIVND (reference sequence). V trimming: 6 bases; J trimming: 8 bases; junction bases outside the gene matches: 5. The CDR3 loop spans 13 amino acids. The CDR3: CASRGQGMDIQYF. The CDR3 DNA reads as TGTGCCAGTAGGGGACAGGGAATGGACATTCAGTACTTC.

The V gene is TRBV5-4, the J gene TRBJ2-5, with 8 bases lining up with TRBD1. The junction had 6 bases not matched to a gene; V was cut back by 2 bases and J by 3 bases. CDR1 and CDR2 (germline): SGHNT, YYREEE (reference sequence). The CDR3 loop spans 15 amino acids. CDR3 bases: TGTGCCAGCAGCTTAGACCAGACAGGGGAAGAGACCCAGTACTTC. This gives the protein CASSLDQTGEETQYF.

The chain couples TRBV7-2 to TRBJ2-5; maybe TRBD2 (5 bases). The germline V gene encodes CDR1 SGHTA and CDR2 FQGNSA. The CDR3 has 16 amino acids. V gave up 0 bases and J gave up 1 base, with 12 bases separating them. The CDR3 DNA reads as TGTGCCAGCAGCTTAGCGCGAGGCGGGTCCCAAGAGACCCAGTACTTC. It yields the protein CASSLARGGSQETQYF.